This T cell receptor beta chain was captured by sequencing in a study of cytomegalovirus exposure and HLA in healthy donors. The study's findings and limits: It was in a later analysis that TCR association rates were seen to vary by HLA locus, highest for DRB1 and lowest for HLA-C.

Concerning this clone itself: As yet, its antigen is unknown.

The J segment lost 1 base and the V segment lost 4 bases, leaving 6 bases of the junction unmatched. The CDR3 has 14 residues. CDR1 GTSNPN and CDR2 SVGIG come from the germline V gene (reference sequence). Use of 60 Vbeta and 13 Jbeta primers characterized the PCR. Sequencing was performed with immunoSEQ multiplex PCR; in TCRdb, only in-frame clones are kept and a portion is missing. Altogether approximately 91,000 clones are present, roughly 86% being singletons, with the ten largest covering around a tenth. Material: PBMCs. The J gene is TRBJ1-1, the V gene TRBV30; 7 bases are a match to TRBD1. The receptor comes from a man in his thirties or forties in good health and CMV-seropositive. CDR3: CAWNHRGWNTEAFF. The CDR3 DNA reads as TGTGCCTGGAACCACAGGGGTTGGAACACTGAAGCTTTCTTT.